This is a list of T cell receptor beta chains from one sample in a study of graft-versus-host responses after intestinal transplantation. Their specific antigens are unknown. TCRdb's table, derived via immunoSEQ multiplex PCR, lists solely in-frame clones and lacks some. The sample has some 83,000 clones, about nine tenths seen once; the top ten hold 0.1%. The sequences come from unstimulated CD4+ T cells sorted from spleen or lymph node cells, collected before intestinal transplant. Every receptor here comes from a human donor who received an intestinal transplant. Each CDR3 is given with its conserved first and last residue. The D gene is left open where the match is weak. Not all rows give a size; the values are once, few, many and, for expanded clones, a class.

j_gene: TRBJ2-5
abundance: .
v_gene: TRBV7-9
d_gene: TRBD2
CDR3aa: CASSLGKAGGEETQYF
CDR3nt: TGTGCCAGCAGCTTAGGGAAAGCGGGGGGGGAAGAGACCCAGTACTTC

j_gene: TRBJ2-1
abundance: few
v_gene: TRBV19
d_gene: .
CDR3aa: CASSRGPTFLDEQFF
CDR3nt: TGTGCCAGTAGTCGAGGGCCGACGTTCTTGGATGAGCAGTTCTTC

j_gene: TRBJ2-3
abundance: .
v_gene: TRBV7-2
d_gene: TRBD2
CDR3aa: CASSFGTSGPRADTQYF
CDR3nt: TGTGCCAGCAGCTTTGGTACTAGCGGTCCTAGGGCAGATACGCAGTATTTT

j_gene: TRBJ2-3
abundance: .
v_gene: TRBV15
d_gene: TRBD2
CDR3aa: CATSRPLGLADTDTQYF
CDR3nt: TGTGCCACCAGCAGACCCCTAGGACTAGCCGACACAGATACGCAGTATTTT

j_gene: TRBJ2-6
abundance: .
v_gene: TRBV4-3
d_gene: .
CDR3aa: CASSQGGSGANVLTF
CDR3nt: TGCGCCAGCAGCCAAGGAGGCTCTGGGGCCAACGTCCTGACTTTC

j_gene: TRBJ1-4
abundance: .
v_gene: TRBV5-1
d_gene: .
CDR3aa: CASSFEGEKLFF
CDR3nt: TGCGCCAGCAGCTTTGAGGGCGAAAAACTGTTTTTT

j_gene: TRBJ1-1
abundance: .
v_gene: TRBV5-6
d_gene: .
CDR3aa: CASSLGGVTEAFF
CDR3nt: TGTGCCAGCAGCTTGGGGGGAGTTACTGAAGCTTTCTTT

j_gene: TRBJ1-2
abundance: .
v_gene: TRBV6-5
d_gene: .
CDR3aa: CASATPGAAGYTF
CDR3nt: TGTGCCAGCGCGACTCCAGGGGCGGCTGGCTACACCTTC

j_gene: TRBJ2-7
abundance: .
v_gene: TRBV23-1
d_gene: TRBD2
CDR3aa: CASPPPGSGAYEQYF
CDR3nt: TGCGCCAGCCCCCCACCGGGCAGCGGGGCCTACGAGCAGTACTTC

j_gene: TRBJ2-5
abundance: .
v_gene: TRBV7-2
d_gene: .
CDR3aa: CASSLGVLYQETQYF
CDR3nt: TGTGCCAGCAGCTTAGGAGTCCTATACCAAGAGACCCAGTACTTC

j_gene: TRBJ2-5
abundance: .
v_gene: TRBV11-2
d_gene: TRBD1
CDR3aa: CASSAHLRDRGETQYF
CDR3nt: TGTGCCAGCAGCGCGCACCTCCGGGACAGGGGGGAGACCCAGTACTTC

j_gene: TRBJ1-5
abundance: .
v_gene: TRBV19
d_gene: TRBD1
CDR3aa: CASSPDRAVQPQHF
CDR3nt: TGTGCCAGTAGCCCGGACAGGGCAGTTCAGCCCCAGCATTTT

j_gene: TRBJ2-3
abundance: .
v_gene: TRBV4-3
d_gene: .
CDR3aa: CASSQDTGQGWADTQYF
CDR3nt: TGCGCCAGCAGCCAAGATACGGGGCAGGGGTGGGCAGATACGCAGTATTTT

j_gene: TRBJ2-7
abundance: .
v_gene: TRBV4-3
d_gene: .
CDR3aa: CVSSQVRTSYEQYF
CDR3nt: TGCGTCAGCAGCCAAGTCAGGACTTCCTACGAGCAGTACTTC

j_gene: TRBJ1-2
abundance: .
v_gene: TRBV6-5
d_gene: TRBD1
CDR3aa: CASSPDRGGNYGYTF
CDR3nt: TGTGCCAGCAGTCCCGACAGGGGGGGGAACTATGGCTACACCTTC

j_gene: TRBJ1-4
abundance: once
v_gene: TRBV29-1
d_gene: .
CDR3aa: CSVVTEANEKLFF
CDR3nt: TGCAGCGTCGTGACGGAGGCAAATGAAAAACTGTTTTTT

j_gene: TRBJ1-4
abundance: once
v_gene: TRBV6-5
d_gene: TRBD1
CDR3aa: CASSYSWDRATEKLFF
CDR3nt: TGTGCCAGCAGTTACTCGTGGGACAGAGCAACTGAAAAACTGTTTTTT

j_gene: TRBJ1-2
abundance: .
v_gene: TRBV7-9
d_gene: .
CDR3aa: CASSSTRSKVDGYTF
CDR3nt: TGTGCCAGCAGCTCCACCCGGAGTAAGGTCGATGGCTACACCTTC

j_gene: TRBJ2-3
abundance: once
v_gene: TRBV19
d_gene: .
CDR3aa: CASSTPGIGTDTQYF
CDR3nt: TGTGCCAGTAGTACCCCTGGTATAGGCACAGATACGCAGTATTTT

j_gene: TRBJ2-3
abundance: .
v_gene: TRBV5-6
d_gene: TRBD1
CDR3aa: CASSFRDSHTDTQYF
CDR3nt: TGTGCCAGCAGCTTTCGGGACAGTCACACAGATACGCAGTATTTT

j_gene: TRBJ2-5
abundance: .
v_gene: TRBV23-1
d_gene: .
CDR3aa: CASRGVLETQYF
CDR3nt: TGCGCCAGCAGAGGGGTGCTGGAGACCCAGTACTTC

j_gene: TRBJ2-3
abundance: .
v_gene: TRBV5-4
d_gene: .
CDR3aa: CASSLGGQNADTQYF
CDR3nt: TGTGCCAGCAGCTTGGGGGGGCAGAACGCAGATACGCAGTATTTT

j_gene: TRBJ2-2
abundance: .
v_gene: TRBV5-1
d_gene: .
CDR3aa: CASSSGLPLNTGELFF
CDR3nt: TGCGCCAGCAGCTCGGGACTTCCACTTAACACCGGGGAGCTGTTTTTT

j_gene: TRBJ2-1
abundance: once
v_gene: TRBV19
d_gene: TRBD2
CDR3aa: CASSMLSGGSSYNEQFF
CDR3nt: TGTGCCAGTAGTATGCTAAGCGGGGGGAGCTCCTACAATGAGCAGTTCTTC

j_gene: TRBJ2-7
abundance: .
v_gene: TRBV10-2
d_gene: .
CDR3aa: CASILGQGRAYEQYF
CDR3nt: .